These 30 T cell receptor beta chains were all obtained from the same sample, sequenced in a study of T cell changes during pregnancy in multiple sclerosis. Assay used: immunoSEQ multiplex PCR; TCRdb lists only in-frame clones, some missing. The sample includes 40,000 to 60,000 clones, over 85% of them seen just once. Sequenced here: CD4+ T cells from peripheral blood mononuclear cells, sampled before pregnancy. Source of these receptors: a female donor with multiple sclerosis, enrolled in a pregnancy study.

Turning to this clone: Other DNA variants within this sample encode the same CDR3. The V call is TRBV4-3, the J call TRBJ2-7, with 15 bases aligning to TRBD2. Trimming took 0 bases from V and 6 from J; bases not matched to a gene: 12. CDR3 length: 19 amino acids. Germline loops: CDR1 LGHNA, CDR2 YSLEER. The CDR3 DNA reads TGCGCCAGCAGCCAAGATGGCGGACTAGCGGGAGGGCTAGGATCCGAGCAGTACTTC. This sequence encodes CASSQDGGLAGGLGSEQYF.

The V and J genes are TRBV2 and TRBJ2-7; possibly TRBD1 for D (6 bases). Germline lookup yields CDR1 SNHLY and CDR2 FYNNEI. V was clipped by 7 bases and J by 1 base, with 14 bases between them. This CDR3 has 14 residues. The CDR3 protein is CASTRDIGSYEQYF. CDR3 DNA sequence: TGTGCCAGCACCCGGGACATTGGATCCTACGAGCAGTACTTC.

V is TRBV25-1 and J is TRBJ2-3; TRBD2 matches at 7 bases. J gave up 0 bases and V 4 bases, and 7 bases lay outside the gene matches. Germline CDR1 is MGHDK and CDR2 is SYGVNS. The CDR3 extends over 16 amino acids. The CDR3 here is CASSATSAISTDTQYF. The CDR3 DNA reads TGTGCCAGCAGTGCTACTAGCGCGATCAGCACAGATACGCAGTATTTT.

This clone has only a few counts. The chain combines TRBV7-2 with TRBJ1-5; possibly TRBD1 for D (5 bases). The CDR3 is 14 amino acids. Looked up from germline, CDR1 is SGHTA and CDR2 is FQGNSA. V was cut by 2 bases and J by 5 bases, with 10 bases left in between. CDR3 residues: CASSLMTADQPQHF. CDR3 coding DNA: TGTGCCAGCAGCTTAATGACAGCAGATCAGCCCCAGCATTTT. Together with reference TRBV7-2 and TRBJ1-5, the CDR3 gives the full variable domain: GAGVSQSPSNKVTEKGKDVELRCDPISGHTALYWYRQSLGQGLEFLIYFQGNSAPDKSGLPSDRFSAERTGGSVSTLTIQRTQQEDSAVYLCASSLMTADQPQHFGDGTRLSIL.

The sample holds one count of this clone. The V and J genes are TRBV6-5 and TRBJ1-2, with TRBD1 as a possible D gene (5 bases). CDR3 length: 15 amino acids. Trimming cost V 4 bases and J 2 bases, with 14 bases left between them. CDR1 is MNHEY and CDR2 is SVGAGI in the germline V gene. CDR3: CASSSPGRVNYGYTF. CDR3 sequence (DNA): TGTGCCAGCAGTTCCCCGGGCAGGGTAAACTATGGCTACACCTTC.

CDR3 sequence reads: CASSQGGPDYEQYF. CDR3 nucleotide sequence: TGCGCCAGCAGCCAGGGAGGGCCTGATTACGAGCAGTACTTC. The chain is built from TRBV5-1 and TRBJ2-7; 7 bases are a match to TRBD2. The V and J ends lost 4 bases and 4 bases, in that order; junction bases with no gene match: 8. Germline V gene data show CDR1 as SGHRS and CDR2 as YFSETQ. CDR3 length equals 14 residues.

The CDR3: CASSLARDTQYF. The DNA for the CDR3 is TGCGCCAGCAGTTTAGCCCGGGATACGCAGTATTTT. The gene calls are TRBV5-1 and TRBJ2-3; D is unclear. The V gene's germline CDR1 is SGHRS and CDR2 YFSETQ. The CDR3 is 12 residues long. The germline V and J ends were trimmed by 5 bases and 6 bases, with 10 bases remaining between them.

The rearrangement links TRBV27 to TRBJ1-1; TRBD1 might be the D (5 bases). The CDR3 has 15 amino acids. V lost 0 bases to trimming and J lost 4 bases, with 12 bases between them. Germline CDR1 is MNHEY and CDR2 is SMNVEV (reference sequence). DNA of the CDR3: TGTGCCAGCAGTTTATCATCAGGGTCCGGCACTGAAGCTTTCTTT. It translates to CASSLSSGSGTEAFF.

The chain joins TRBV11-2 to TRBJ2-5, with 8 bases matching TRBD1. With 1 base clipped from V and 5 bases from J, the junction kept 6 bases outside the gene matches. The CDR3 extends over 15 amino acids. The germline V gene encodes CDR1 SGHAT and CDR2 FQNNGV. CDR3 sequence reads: CASSLVSGGAETQYF. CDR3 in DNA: TGTGCCAGCAGCTTAGTTTCAGGGGGCGCGGAGACCCAGTACTTC.

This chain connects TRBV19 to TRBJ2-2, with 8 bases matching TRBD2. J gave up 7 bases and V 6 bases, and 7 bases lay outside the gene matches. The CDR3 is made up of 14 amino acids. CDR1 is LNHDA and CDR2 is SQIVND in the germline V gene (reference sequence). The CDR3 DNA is TGTGCCAGTAGGGACCGGACTAGCTACGGGGAGCTGTTTTTT. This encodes CASRDRTSYGELFF.

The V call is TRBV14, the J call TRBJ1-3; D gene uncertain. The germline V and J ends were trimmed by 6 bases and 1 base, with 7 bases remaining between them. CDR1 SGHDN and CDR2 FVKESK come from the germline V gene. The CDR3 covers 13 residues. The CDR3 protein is CASRPSSGNTIYF. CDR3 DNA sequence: TGTGCCAGCAGGCCTAGTTCTGGAAACACCATATATTTT.

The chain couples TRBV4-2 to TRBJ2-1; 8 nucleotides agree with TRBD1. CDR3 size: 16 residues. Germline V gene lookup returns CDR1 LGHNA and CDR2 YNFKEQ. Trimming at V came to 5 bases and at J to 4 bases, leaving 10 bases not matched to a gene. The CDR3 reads CASSAQGGPSYNEQFF. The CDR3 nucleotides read TGTGCCAGCAGCGCACAGGGGGGTCCCTCTTACAATGAGCAGTTCTTC.

This CDR3 reads CASSLAGGTYYNEQFF. The CDR3 region has the DNA TGTGCCAGCAGCTTAGCGGGGGGGACTTATTACAATGAGCAGTTCTTC. The chain uses TRBV7-2 and TRBJ2-1; 7 bases line up with TRBD2. The V segment lost 0 bases and the J segment 4 bases; nucleotides outside the gene matches: 6. Germline V gives CDR1 SGHTA, CDR2 FQGNSA. CDR3 size: 16 residues.

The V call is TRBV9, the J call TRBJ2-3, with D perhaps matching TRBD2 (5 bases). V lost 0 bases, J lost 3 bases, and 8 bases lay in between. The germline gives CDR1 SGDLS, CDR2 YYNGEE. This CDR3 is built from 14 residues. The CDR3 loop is CASSVETNTDTQYF. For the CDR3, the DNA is TGTGCCAGCAGCGTAGAGACTAATACAGATACGCAGTATTTT. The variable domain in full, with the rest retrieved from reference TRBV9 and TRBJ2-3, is DSGVTQTPKHLITATGQRVTLRCSPRSGDLSVYWYQQSLDQGLQFLIQYYNGEERAKGNILERFSAQQFPDLHSELNLSSLELGDSALYFCASSVETNTDTQYFGPGTRLTVL.

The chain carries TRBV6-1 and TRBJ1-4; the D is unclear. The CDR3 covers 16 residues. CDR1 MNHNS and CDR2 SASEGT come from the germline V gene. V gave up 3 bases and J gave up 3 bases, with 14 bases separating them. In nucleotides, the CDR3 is TGTGCCAGCAGTGAGAATTGGAGGATTCCTAATGAAAAACTGTTTTTT. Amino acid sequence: CASSENWRIPNEKLFF.

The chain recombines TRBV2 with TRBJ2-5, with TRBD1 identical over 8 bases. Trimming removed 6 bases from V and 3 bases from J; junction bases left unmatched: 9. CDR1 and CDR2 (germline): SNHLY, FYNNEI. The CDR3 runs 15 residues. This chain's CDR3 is CASRRQGSPKETQYF. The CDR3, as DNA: TGTGCCAGCAGGAGACAGGGGTCCCCCAAAGAGACCCAGTACTTC.

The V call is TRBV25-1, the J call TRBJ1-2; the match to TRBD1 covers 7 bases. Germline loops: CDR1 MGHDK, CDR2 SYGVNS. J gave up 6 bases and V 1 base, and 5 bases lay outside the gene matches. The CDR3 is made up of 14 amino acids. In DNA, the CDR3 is TGTGCCAGCAGTGAATGGTACAGGGGTAATGGCTACACCTTC. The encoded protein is CASSEWYRGNGYTF.

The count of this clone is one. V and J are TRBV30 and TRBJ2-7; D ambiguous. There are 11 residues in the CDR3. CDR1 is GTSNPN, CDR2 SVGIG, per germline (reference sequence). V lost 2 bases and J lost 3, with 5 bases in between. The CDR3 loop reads CAWSFSYEQYF. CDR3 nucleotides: TGTGCCTGGAGTTTTAGCTACGAGCAGTACTTC.

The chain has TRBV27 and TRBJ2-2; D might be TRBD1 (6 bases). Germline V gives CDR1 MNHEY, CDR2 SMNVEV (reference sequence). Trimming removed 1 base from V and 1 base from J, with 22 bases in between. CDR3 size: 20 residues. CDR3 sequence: CASSLYGTGRVRQNTGELFF. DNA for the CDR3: TGTGCCAGCAGTTTATATGGCACAGGGCGAGTAAGGCAGAACACCGGGGAGCTGTTTTTT.

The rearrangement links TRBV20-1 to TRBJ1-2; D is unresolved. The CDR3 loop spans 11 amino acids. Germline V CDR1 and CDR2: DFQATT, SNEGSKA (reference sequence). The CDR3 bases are TGCAGCGGGAGGTTGGACTATGGCTACACCTTC. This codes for CSGRLDYGYTF.

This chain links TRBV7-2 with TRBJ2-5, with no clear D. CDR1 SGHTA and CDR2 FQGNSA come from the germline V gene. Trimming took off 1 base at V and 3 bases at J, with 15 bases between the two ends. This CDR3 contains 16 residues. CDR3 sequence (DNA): TGTGCCAGCAGCTTAGGGGCAGTTCCTACAAAAGAGACCCAGTACTTC. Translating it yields CASSLGAVPTKETQYF.

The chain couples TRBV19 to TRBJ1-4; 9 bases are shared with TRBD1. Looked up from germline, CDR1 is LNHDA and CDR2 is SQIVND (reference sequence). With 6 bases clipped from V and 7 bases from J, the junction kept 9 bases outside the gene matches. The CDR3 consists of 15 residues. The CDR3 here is CASSRGQGGGEKLFF. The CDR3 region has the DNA TGTGCCAGTAGCAGGGGACAGGGAGGAGGTGAAAAACTGTTTTTT.

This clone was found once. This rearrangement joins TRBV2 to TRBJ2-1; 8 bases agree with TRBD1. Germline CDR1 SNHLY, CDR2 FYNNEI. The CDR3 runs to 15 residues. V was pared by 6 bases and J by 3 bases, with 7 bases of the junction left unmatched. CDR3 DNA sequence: TGTGCCAGCAGCCCTACAGGGGGGTACTACAATGAGCAGTTCTTC. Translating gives CASSPTGGYYNEQFF.

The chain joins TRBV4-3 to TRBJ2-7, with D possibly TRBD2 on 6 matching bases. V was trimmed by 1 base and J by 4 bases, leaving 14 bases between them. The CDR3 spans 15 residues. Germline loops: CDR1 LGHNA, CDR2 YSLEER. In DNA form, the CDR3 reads TGCGCCAGCAGCCAAGGAATGGGGGGTTCGTACGAGCAGTACTTC. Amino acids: CASSQGMGGSYEQYF.

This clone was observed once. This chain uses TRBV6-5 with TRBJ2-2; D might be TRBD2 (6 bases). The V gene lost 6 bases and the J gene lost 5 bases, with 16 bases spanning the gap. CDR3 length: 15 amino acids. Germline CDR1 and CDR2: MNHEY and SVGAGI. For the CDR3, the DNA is TGTGCCAGCAGGGCCCCGGGAGCCGTGACCGGGGAGCTGTTTTTT. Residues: CASRAPGAVTGELFF.

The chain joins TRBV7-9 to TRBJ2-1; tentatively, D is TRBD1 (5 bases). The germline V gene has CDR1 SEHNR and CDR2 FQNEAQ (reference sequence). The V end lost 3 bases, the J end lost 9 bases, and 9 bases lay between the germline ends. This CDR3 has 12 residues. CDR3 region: CASSFRVTEQFF. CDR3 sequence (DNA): TGTGCCAGCAGCTTCAGGGTGACTGAGCAGTTCTTC.

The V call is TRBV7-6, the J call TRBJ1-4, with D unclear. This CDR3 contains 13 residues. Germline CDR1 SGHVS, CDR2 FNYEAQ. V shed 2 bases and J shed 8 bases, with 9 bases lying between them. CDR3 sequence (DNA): TGTGCCAGCAGCTTATACAATGGCGAAAAACTGTTTTTT. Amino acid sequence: CASSLYNGEKLFF.

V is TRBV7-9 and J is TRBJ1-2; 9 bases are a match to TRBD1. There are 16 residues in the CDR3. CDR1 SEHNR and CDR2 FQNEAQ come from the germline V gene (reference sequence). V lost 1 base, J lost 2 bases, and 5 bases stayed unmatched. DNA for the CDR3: TGTGCCAGCAGCTTAGTGACAGGGGGTGCAAACTATGGCTACACCTTC. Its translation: CASSLVTGGANYGYTF.

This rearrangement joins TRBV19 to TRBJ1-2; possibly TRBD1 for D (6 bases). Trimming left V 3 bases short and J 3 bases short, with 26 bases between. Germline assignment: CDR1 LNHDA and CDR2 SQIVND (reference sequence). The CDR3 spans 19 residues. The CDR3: CASSIIVGQRKGSDYGYTF. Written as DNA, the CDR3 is TGTGCCAGTAGTATCATTGTCGGACAGCGAAAAGGGTCGGACTATGGCTACACCTTC.

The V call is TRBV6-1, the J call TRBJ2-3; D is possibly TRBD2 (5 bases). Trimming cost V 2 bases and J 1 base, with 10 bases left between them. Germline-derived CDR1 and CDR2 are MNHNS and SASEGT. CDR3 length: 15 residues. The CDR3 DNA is TGTGCCAGCAGTGAAATGGAGAGGGGCACAGATACGCAGTATTTT. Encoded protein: CASSEMERGTDTQYF.